This TCR beta chain is drawn from a study of cytomegalovirus exposure and HLA in healthy donors. This CDR3 spans 18 amino acids. Germline V lookup: CDR1 LGHNA, CDR2 YNFKEQ. The J segment lost 5 bases and the V segment lost 0 bases, leaving 12 bases of the junction unmatched. Researchers ran the PCR with 60 Vbeta and 13 Jbeta primers. Clones were read by immunoSEQ multiplex PCR, and TCRdb kept only the in-frame ones, dropping some. The repertoire holds about 160,000 clones, with 70% to 90% as singletons. This clonotype originated in a male donor in good health and CMV-seronegative. The specimen was PBMCs. The rearrangement joins TRBV4-2 to TRBJ2-1; TRBD2 agrees at 8 bases. CDR3 sequence reads: CASSQDPISGRGHNEQFF. For the CDR3, the DNA is TGTGCCAGCAGCCAAGATCCCATCAGCGGGAGAGGCCACAATGAGCAGTTCTTC.